A selection of T cell receptor beta chains follows, all from one sample in a study of cytomegalovirus exposure and HLA in healthy donors. The assay was immunoSEQ multiplex PCR, and TCRdb's table has in-frame clones only and misses some. Of 180,000 or so clones in the sample, approximately 86% are singletons; the top ten hold approximately 7.7%. Sequenced: PBMCs. Receptor source: a man between 25 and 39 years old in good health and CMV-seropositive. Both conserved end residues are part of each CDR3. D genes are given only for firm matches. Size is omitted from some rows. Given values are once, few, many or a class for expanded clones.

D gene	V gene	clone size	J gene	CDR3 protein	CDR3 DNA
.	TRBV27	.	TRBJ2-1	CASSTRVTDNEQFF	TGTGCCAGCAGTACTCGGGTCACGGACAATGAGCAGTTCTTC
.	TRBV9	few	TRBJ1-1	CASSPSGGGGTEAFF	TGTGCCAGCAGCCCAAGTGGGGGTGGGGGCACTGAAGCTTTCTTT
.	TRBV4-1	.	TRBJ1-4	CASSHPGWENEKLFF	TGCGCCAGCAGCCACCCAGGGTGGGAGAATGAAAAACTGTTTTTT
.	TRBV4-1	.	TRBJ2-7	CASSQGGTSYEQYF	TGCGCCAGCAGCCAAGGTGGAACCTCCTACGAGCAGTACTTC
.	TRBV4-3	.	TRBJ2-7	CASSQSAGWVSYEQYF	TGCGCCAGCAGCCAGTCCGCAGGGTGGGTCTCCTACGAGCAGTACTTC
TRBD1	TRBV9	.	TRBJ2-3	CASSGQGGTGNTDTQYF	TGTGCCAGCAGCGGACAAGGTGGGACAGGGAACACAGATACGCAGTATTTT
TRBD2	TRBV9	.	TRBJ2-3	CASSVGLAGGGLPSTDTQYF	TGTGCCAGCAGCGTAGGGCTAGCGGGGGGTGGTCTTCCTAGCACAGATACGCAGTATTTT
.	TRBV30	.	TRBJ1-2	CAWSVRGGYGYTF	TGTGCCTGGAGTGTACGAGGTGGATATGGCTACACCTTC
.	TRBV7-3	.	TRBJ2-7	CASSFLPDSTYEQYF	TGTGCCAGCAGCTTCCTTCCGGACTCCACCTACGAGCAGTACTTC
.	TRBV6-5	.	TRBJ1-4	CASTPTVRDEKLFF	TGTGCCAGCACCCCAACGGTACGAGATGAAAAACTGTTTTTT
.	TRBV5-4	.	TRBJ1-4	CASSNNGQLYEKLFF	TGTGCCAGCAGTAACAACGGACAGCTTTACGAAAAACTGTTTTTT
TRBD2	TRBV5-1	.	TRBJ2-7	CASSLLAGYEQYF	TGCGCCAGCAGCTTGCTAGCGGGTTACGAGCAGTACTTC
.	TRBV4-2	.	TRBJ2-6	CASSHEGAASGANVLTF	TGTGCCAGCAGCCACGAGGGAGCAGCTTCTGGGGCCAACGTCCTGACTTTC
.	TRBV13	once	TRBJ2-7	CASSLRRYYEQYF	TGTGCCAGCAGCCTCCGACGGTACTACGAGCAGTACTTC
TRBD1	TRBV5-1	.	TRBJ2-5	CASSLGQGGETQYF	TGCGCCAGCAGCTTGGGACAGGGGGGAGAGACCCAGTACTTC
.	TRBV10-3	.	TRBJ2-2	CAISTTGELFF	TGTGCCATCAGTACCACCGGGGAGCTGTTTTTT
.	TRBV15	.	TRBJ2-5	CATGTKTGQETQYF	TGTGCCACCGGAACGAAAACAGGACAAGAGACCCAGTACTTC
.	TRBV7-2	.	TRBJ2-2	CASSLATGGTGELFF	TGTGCCAGCAGCTTAGCAACCGGGGGCACCGGGGAGCTGTTTTTT
.	TRBV5-1	.	TRBJ2-3	CASSPRSLRGTDTQYF	TGCGCCAGCAGCCCAAGGTCATTACGGGGAACAGATACGCAGTATTTT
.	TRBV27	.	TRBJ2-7	CASSPGLGSYEQYF	TGTGCCAGCAGTCCGGGGTTGGGCTCCTACGAGCAGTACTTC
.	TRBV29-1	once	TRBJ1-1	CSVQRGGGTEAFF	TGCAGCGTACAGAGAGGGGGGGGCACTGAAGCTTTCTTT
TRBD2	TRBV7-9	.	TRBJ2-3	CASSWAGVTDTQYF	TGTGCCAGCAGTTGGGCGGGAGTGACAGATACGCAGTATTTT
.	TRBV7-3	.	TRBJ1-5	CASSPGYLGIDQPQHF	TGTGCCAGCAGTCCAGGGTACTTAGGGATCGATCAGCCCCAGCATTTT